This record looks at one T cell receptor (beta chain) sequence and its context. This sample stems from a study of CD4 and CD8 cells across lung adenocarcinoma regions. Samples came from patients with localized non-small cell lung adenocarcinoma. CDR3 size: 17 residues. V lost 4 bases and J lost 6; bases outside the gene matches: 10. The V gene's germline CDR1 is DFQATT and CDR2 SNEGSKA (reference sequence). TCRdb reanalysed the PCR reads using MiXCR and keeps one entry per CDR3 protein. The sample records some 20,000 distinct CDR3 sequences, about 53% being singletons. The source is a female donor with lung adenocarcinoma. The CD4 and CD8 labels of this study may be unreliable. Specimen: CD8+ T cells from the center of a lung tumor. J is TRBJ2-1 and V is TRBV20-1; 15 nucleotides match TRBD2. CDR3 nucleotides: TGCAGTGCTACCGGACTAGCGGGAGGGCCTAGGGTCAATGAGCAGTTCTTC. It yields the protein CSATGLAGGPRVNEQFF.